This TCR beta chain came from a study of shared clonotypes between healthy human individuals. CD8 cells regarded as naive lacked CD45RO, were positively chosen for CCR7, and omitted terminally differentiated effector memory CD45RA+ cells. The CDR3 is 14 amino acids. V dropped 3 bases and J dropped 3; count of bases not matched to a gene: 3. Germline CDR1 is ENHRY and CDR2 is SYGVKD. Under the authors' procedure: Filtering of immunoSEQ junctional sequences could not match full-length read filtering. The method was immunoSEQ multiplex PCR; TCRdb's version includes in-frame clones alone and lacks a portion of them. V and J calls and clone size follow that table, whereas D and trimming were derived from the DNA. This table has a few million clones, about 94% appearing once.

Sequencing was performed on naive CD8+ T cells from PBMCs. The sequence came from a man in his late teens or twenties in good health. Some clones in this sample may be carry-over from other donors' samples. The gene calls are TRBV10-3 and TRBJ1-1, with 8 positions matching TRBD1. The CDR3 coding sequence is TGTGCCATCAGTGATCCGGGACAGGACACTGAAGCTTTCTTT. It translates to CAISDPGQDTEAFF.